The T cell receptor beta chain under discussion was sequenced for a study of T cell repertoires in cytomegalovirus infection. Whole-study context: Well-studied HLA-B-restricted epitopes and recently identified HLA-C-restricted epitopes of CMV were both used in the study. Regarding the study as a whole: CMV carriers having the relevant HLA were flagged by cumulative public TCR beta family frequency. HLA-C-restricted CMV-specific TCR beta clonotypes were dominant in the ex vivo response.

From the reads, TCRdb called clonotypes with MiXCR, one entry per CDR3 protein. The data show 830,000 or so distinct CDR3 sequences, 32% seen once. V was trimmed by 7 bases and J by 5 bases, leaving 18 bases between them. CDR1 and CDR2 (germline): SQVTM, ANQGSEA. The CDR3 covers 14 residues. This clonotype has a handful of counts. Its target is unknown. This rearrangement joins TRBV29-1 to TRBJ2-1, with a possible D match to TRBD2 (6 bases). This TCR derives from a human donor in good health (CMV status not recorded). Some clones in this sample may be carry-over from other donors' samples. This specimen was cultured CD8+ T cells from PBMCs, taken from culture after CMV antigen stimulation. The CDR3: CSAQRSGRNNEQFF. In DNA form, the CDR3 reads TGCAGCGCGCAGCGCAGCGGGCGAAACAATGAGCAGTTCTTC.